These 32 T cell receptor beta chains originate from one sample sequenced in a study of blood T cell repertoires in COVID-19. The protocol was immunoSEQ multiplex PCR, while the TCRdb copy is restricted to in-frame clones and leaves out a portion. The repertoire holds 270,000 or so clones, with approximately 90% as singletons. Sequencing used PBMCs or T cells enriched from blood (not recorded which). The receptor set was obtained from a woman in her thirties or forties with acute COVID-19.

The gene calls are TRBV24-1 and TRBJ1-2, with TRBD1 matching over 9 bases. Germline assignment: CDR1 KGHDR and CDR2 SFDVKD. J lost 7 bases, V lost 2 bases, and 7 bases had no gene match. The CDR3 length is 15 residues. The CDR3 region has the DNA TGTGCCACCAGTGATTCACAGGGGGCAAGGGGTGGCTACACCTTC. As protein: CATSDSQGARGGYTF.

V and J are TRBV5-4 and TRBJ2-7, with 9 bases that match TRBD2. V lost 4 bases, J lost 5 bases, and 13 bases stayed unmatched. CDR1 is SGHNT and CDR2 is YYREEE in the germline V gene (reference sequence). The CDR3 consists of 16 residues. The CDR3 is CASSASSGAGIHEQYF. The DNA for the CDR3 is TGTGCCAGCAGCGCCTCTAGCGGGGCGGGCATCCACGAGCAGTACTTC.

V usage is TRBV4-3 and J usage is TRBJ2-3; TRBD2 matches 11 bases. Unmatched junction bases numbered 12, after V lost 0 bases and J lost 1 base. The CDR3 length is 20 residues. CDR1 is LGHNA and CDR2 is YSLEER in the germline V gene. CDR3 DNA: TGCGCCAGCAGCCAAGAAGCTAGCGGGAGGAAAAGGCGAGGCACAGATACGCAGTATTTT. Translated: CASSQEASGRKRRGTDTQYF.

This clone was seen just once. The chain carries TRBV4-2 and TRBJ1-4; D perhaps matches TRBD1 (6 bases). Between the trimmed V and J ends, which lost 0 bases and 8 bases, there was a span of 19 bases. The CDR3 has 17 amino acids. CDR1 and CDR2 from the germline V gene are LGHNA and YNFKEQ. The CDR3 here is CASSQETLAGEQEKLFF. DNA for the CDR3: TGTGCCAGCAGCCAAGAAACTCTGGCAGGGGAGCAAGAAAAACTGTTTTTT.

The chain recombines TRBV6-5 with TRBJ2-7; D perhaps matches TRBD2 (6 bases). The V end lost 0 bases, the J end lost 6 bases, and 12 bases lay between the germline ends. There are 14 residues in the CDR3. The germline V gene has CDR1 MNHEY and CDR2 SVGAGI. The CDR3 here is CASSYSTAGIEQYF. CDR3 DNA: TGTGCCAGCAGTTACTCCACAGCGGGCATCGAGCAGTACTTC.

The V gene is TRBV2, the J gene TRBJ1-5; a weak D match, TRBD1 (6 bases). The germline V gene has CDR1 SNHLY and CDR2 FYNNEI. V was clipped by 6 bases and J by 4 bases, with 16 bases between them. The CDR3 extends over 15 amino acids. CDR3 sequence reads: CASRSTGSRNQPQHF. CDR3 in DNA: TGTGCCAGCAGATCAACAGGGAGTCGGAATCAGCCCCAGCATTTT.

The chain has TRBV4-1 and TRBJ1-1, with 8 bases lining up with TRBD1. CDR1 is MGHRA and CDR2 is YSYEKL in the germline V gene. CDR3 size: 17 residues. The ends lost 10 bases at V and 1 base at J; junction bases unmatched: 17. CDR3 residues: CATSPTGADPRNTEAFF. The CDR3 nucleotides are TGCGCCACAAGCCCGACAGGGGCCGATCCCCGGAACACTGAAGCTTTCTTT.

This chain joins TRBV21-1 and TRBJ2-7; the table's D call, TRBD1, has no DNA check behind it. TRBV21-1 has pseudogene status. The CDR3 is 14 amino acids. The CDR3 sequence: CASSPCQFLYEQYF. In nucleotides, the CDR3 is TGTGCCAGCAGCCCCTGTCAGTTTCTCTACGAGCAGTACTTC.

The gene calls are TRBV6-5 and TRBJ2-5; tentative D call: TRBD2 (6 bases). The V gene lost 4 bases and the J gene lost 2 bases, with 14 bases spanning the gap. The length of the CDR3 is 15 residues. Germline V gene lookup returns CDR1 MNHEY and CDR2 SVGAGI. The CDR3 nucleotides are TGTGCCAGCAGTTTTCGCGGGGCTATTCAAGAGACCCAGTACTTC. It yields the protein CASSFRGAIQETQYF.

The chain joins TRBV27 to TRBJ2-3, with TRBD2 as a possible D gene (6 bases). This CDR3 has 15 amino acids. V was shortened by 5 bases and J by 4 bases, with 16 bases between the two germline ends. The germline V gene encodes CDR1 MNHEY and CDR2 SMNVEV (reference sequence). The CDR3 region has the DNA TGTGCCAGCAGTCGGGGACTTATGGGTCCAGATACGCAGTATTTT. It specifies CASSRGLMGPDTQYF.

The chain couples TRBV5-8 to TRBJ2-3; 7 bases are shared with TRBD1. CDR1 SGHTS and CDR2 YDEGEE come from the germline V gene. The V gene end was trimmed by 1 base and the J gene end by 4 bases; junction bases not matched to a gene: 6. The CDR3 covers 15 residues. The CDR3 loop reads CASSLSGGIADTQYF. Written as DNA, the CDR3 is TGTGCCAGCAGCTTGTCAGGGGGTATCGCAGATACGCAGTATTTT.

The sample holds one count of this clone. V and J are TRBV30 and TRBJ2-1; possible D gene TRBD2, 5 bases. CDR1 is GTSNPN and CDR2 is SVGIG in the germline V gene (reference sequence). Trimming stripped 1 base from V and 10 bases from J, with 14 bases between. This CDR3 comprises 13 residues. The CDR3 region has the DNA TGTGCCTGGAGTGATTCCGGACTTATAGAGCAGTTCTTC. Its protein is CAWSDSGLIEQFF. Combining the CDR3 with reference TRBV30 and TRBJ2-1 gives the whole variable domain SQTIHQWPATLVQPVGSPLSLECTVEGTSNPNLYWYRQAAGRGLQLLFYSVGIGQISSEVPQNLSASRPQDRQFILSSKKLLLSDSGFYLCAWSDSGLIEQFFGPGTRLTVL.

V usage is TRBV7-2 and J usage is TRBJ1-2; the D is unclear. The CDR3 is 14 amino acids. The V gene's germline CDR1 is SGHTA and CDR2 FQGNSA. V lost 5 bases and J lost 3, with 13 bases in between. The CDR3 bases are TGTGCCAGCAGCCCTTCACAGAGTTACTATGGCTACACCTTC. This sequence encodes CASSPSQSYYGYTF.

The chain uses TRBV30 and TRBJ1-5, with D perhaps matching TRBD1 (6 bases). Germline values: CDR1 GTSNPN, CDR2 SVGIG (reference sequence). The CDR3 sequence is 17 residues long. The V gene lost 3 bases and the J gene lost 4 bases, with 22 bases spanning the gap. In nucleotides, the CDR3 is TGTGCCTGGAGCCCCCGGGGCAGGGGAATGGAAAATCAGCCCCAGCATTTT. This gives the protein CAWSPRGRGMENQPQHF.

V and J are TRBV20-1 and TRBJ2-7; TRBD1 aligns across 9 bases. In germline, CDR1 is DFQATT, CDR2 SNEGSKA (reference sequence). The CDR3 sequence is 15 residues long. V trimming: 3 bases; J trimming: 2 bases; junction bases outside the gene matches: 8. The CDR3 region has the DNA TGCAGTGCTAGTTTCCGACAGGGGGGCCCCTACGAGCAGTACTTC. Translation: CSASFRQGGPYEQYF.

The chain combines TRBV7-2 with TRBJ2-5; D might be TRBD2 (6 bases). The CDR3 runs 13 residues. Germline CDR1 is SGHTA and CDR2 is FQGNSA. V lost 4 bases, J lost 4 bases, and 10 bases lay in between. Here the CDR3 DNA reads TGTGCCAGCAGCTCGGGACTGGGAGAGACCCAGTACTTC. The encoded protein is CASSSGLGETQYF.

The V and J genes are TRBV2 and TRBJ2-7; perhaps TRBD2 as D (7 bases). With 3 bases removed from V and 5 bases from J, the gap between germline ends came to 11 bases. The CDR3 length is 13 residues. The germline gives CDR1 SNHLY, CDR2 FYNNEI. CDR3 in DNA: TGTGCCAGCAGTGATAGGGGGGGCCACGAGCAGTACTTC. Its translation is CASSDRGGHEQYF.

This rearrangement joins TRBV18 to TRBJ1-1; D is possibly TRBD1 (5 bases). The CDR3 is 13 amino acids. Germline CDR1 reads KGHSH; CDR2 reads LQKENI. V was trimmed by 4 bases and J by 6 bases, leaving 12 bases between them. The CDR3 region is CASSLGGAAEAFF. CDR3 coding DNA: TGTGCCAGCTCACTAGGAGGGGCGGCTGAAGCTTTCTTT.

The chain carries TRBV11-3 and TRBJ2-2; 14 nucleotides line up with TRBD2. CDR3 length: 16 amino acids. Germline V gene data show CDR1 as SGHNT and CDR2 as YENEEA. The ends lost 5 bases at V and 4 bases at J; junction bases unmatched: 3. The CDR3 bases are TGTGCCAGCAGCCCCGGACTAGCGGGAGGCACCGGGGAGCTGTTTTTT. Protein product: CASSPGLAGGTGELFF. Drawing the rest from reference TRBV11-3 and TRBJ2-2, the complete variable domain is EAGVVQSPRYKIIEKKQPVAFWCNPISGHNTLYWYLQNLGQGPELLIRYENEEAVDDSQLPKDRFSAERLKGVDSTLKIQPAELGDSAVYLCASSPGLAGGTGELFFGEGSRLTVL.

The chain uses TRBV24-1 and TRBJ2-1; no firm D call. This CDR3 spans 15 amino acids. The germline V gene has CDR1 KGHDR and CDR2 SFDVKD. V was clipped by 5 bases and J by 4 bases, with 14 bases between them. CDR3 in DNA: TGTGCCACCAGTGTCCACGGGTCCAGTTACAATGAGCAGTTCTTC. Amino acids: CATSVHGSSYNEQFF.

The chain recombines TRBV6-5 with TRBJ1-2; the match to TRBD1 covers 8 bases. From germline, CDR1 is MNHEY and CDR2 SVGAGI. The CDR3 consists of 14 residues. The V segment lost 6 bases and the J segment 6 bases; nucleotides outside the gene matches: 9. CDR3 bases: TGTGCCAGCAGCACCCGGGACAGGAGAGATGGCTACACCTTC. Protein sequence: CASSTRDRRDGYTF.

The chain joins TRBV4-1 to TRBJ2-7; 9 nucleotides match TRBD1. J lost 2 bases, V lost 4 bases, and 9 bases had no gene match. The CDR3 runs to 16 residues. Germline V lookup: CDR1 MGHRA, CDR2 YSYEKL. In DNA, the CDR3 is TGCGCCAGCAGCCCCTATACAGGGGGCAGCGCCTACGAGCAGTACTTC. Amino acids: CASSPYTGGSAYEQYF.

The rearrangement joins TRBV18 to TRBJ1-4; D not resolved. Trimming removed 4 bases at V and 0 bases at J, with 6 bases between. Germline CDR1 KGHSH, CDR2 LQKENI. This CDR3 comprises 14 residues. This CDR3 reads CASSLGATNEKLFF. In nucleotides, the CDR3 is TGTGCCAGCTCACTCGGAGCAACTAATGAAAAACTGTTTTTT.

The chain joins TRBV7-2 to TRBJ2-2; a weak D match, TRBD1 (5 bases). V lost 1 base, J lost 4 bases, and 10 bases lay in between. Per germline, CDR1 SGHTA and CDR2 FQGNSA. The CDR3 loop spans 15 amino acids. DNA for the CDR3: TGTGCCAGCAGCTTAGGGCCGACAGTCACCGGGGAGCTGTTTTTT. This gives the protein CASSLGPTVTGELFF.

The rearrangement links TRBV19 to TRBJ1-5; 8 nucleotides line up with TRBD1. The trim removed 3 bases at V and 3 bases at J, leaving 13 bases unmatched. Germline assignment: CDR1 LNHDA and CDR2 SQIVND (reference sequence). This CDR3 spans 18 amino acids. Here the CDR3 reads CASSISPGQGFPNQPQHF. The CDR3 DNA reads as TGTGCCAGTAGTATTTCCCCTGGACAGGGATTCCCCAATCAGCCCCAGCATTTT. The complete variable domain, with remaining parts taken from reference TRBV19 and TRBJ1-5, reads DGGITQSPKYLFRKEGQNVTLSCEQNLNHDAMYWYRQDPGQGLRLIYYSQIVNDFQKGDIAEGYSVSREKKESFPLTVTSAQKNPTAFYLCASSISPGQGFPNQPQHFGDGTRLSIL.

The chain uses TRBV9 and TRBJ2-1; no definite D call. CDR1 is SGDLS and CDR2 is YYNGEE in the germline V gene. This CDR3 is 16 amino acids long. The V gene lost 4 bases and the J gene lost 0 bases, with 14 bases spanning the gap. The CDR3 DNA is TGTGCCAGCAGCCCCCAGGATCTTAGCTCCTACAATGAGCAGTTCTTC. Translation: CASSPQDLSSYNEQFF.

The CDR3 spells CASSQGDSGGRGEQFF. The CDR3 DNA reads as TGTGCCAGCAGCCAAGGGGACAGCGGGGGGAGGGGTGAGCAGTTCTTC. The V gene is TRBV3-1 (or the pseudogene TRBV3-2), the J gene TRBJ2-1; 9 bases align to TRBD2. V was clipped by 1 base and J by 9 bases; unmatched bases: 10. This CDR3 region has 16 residues. Germline lookup yields CDR1 LGHDT and CDR2 YNNKEL (reference sequence).

The rearrangement links TRBV19 to TRBJ1-6, with 9 nucleotides matching TRBD1. Trimming at V came to 4 bases and at J to 8 bases, leaving 3 bases not matched to a gene. From germline, CDR1 is LNHDA and CDR2 SQIVND (reference sequence). The CDR3 has 14 residues. CDR3: CASSTTGGYSPLHF. In DNA form, the CDR3 reads TGTGCCAGTAGTACGACAGGGGGGTATTCACCCCTCCACTTT.

The rearrangement joins TRBV7-2 to TRBJ2-1; maybe TRBD1 (7 bases). Trimming took off 4 bases at V and 1 base at J, with 14 bases between the two ends. This CDR3 is built from 16 residues. Per germline, CDR1 SGHTA and CDR2 FQGNSA. CDR3 residues: CASSSQTGRSYNEQFF. CDR3 nucleotides: TGTGCCAGCAGCTCACAGACAGGGAGGTCCTACAATGAGCAGTTCTTC.

This rearrangement joins TRBV7-9 to TRBJ2-5; D is perhaps TRBD1 (6 bases). CDR3 length: 15 residues. The V gene lost 2 bases and the J gene lost 3 bases, with 13 bases spanning the gap. Germline CDR1 is SEHNR and CDR2 is FQNEAQ (reference sequence). CDR3 sequence (DNA): TGTGCCAGCAGCTTACAGGGGCGCGCGGAAGAGACCCAGTACTTC. It specifies CASSLQGRAEETQYF.

The chain uses TRBV7-9 and TRBJ2-1, with a tentative D call TRBD1 (6 bases). The V end lost 7 bases, the J end lost 7 bases, and 20 bases lay between the germline ends. Looked up from germline, CDR1 is SEHNR and CDR2 is FQNEAQ (reference sequence). CDR3 length: 15 amino acids. The DNA of the CDR3 is TGTGCCAGCATCGCCTCTCAGGGGCATAGGAATGAGCAGTTCTTC. Its translation is CASIASQGHRNEQFF. Looking up the rest from reference TRBV7-9 and TRBJ2-1 gives the full variable domain: DTGVSQNPRHKITKRGQNVTFRCDPISEHNRLYWYRQTLGQGPEFLTYFQNEAQLEKSRLLSDRFSAERPKGSFSTLEIQRTEQGDSAMYLCASIASQGHRNEQFFGPGTRLTVL.

This clone was observed a few times. V is TRBV19 and J is TRBJ2-3, with 7 bases lining up with TRBD1. Germline V CDR1 and CDR2: LNHDA, SQIVND (reference sequence). Germline trimming cut 7 bases from V and 0 bases from J; bases unmatched to any gene: 7. This CDR3 region has 15 residues. The CDR3 here is CASNRRGQSTDTQYF. The CDR3 DNA reads TGTGCCAGTAATCGTAGGGGACAGAGCACAGATACGCAGTATTTT.